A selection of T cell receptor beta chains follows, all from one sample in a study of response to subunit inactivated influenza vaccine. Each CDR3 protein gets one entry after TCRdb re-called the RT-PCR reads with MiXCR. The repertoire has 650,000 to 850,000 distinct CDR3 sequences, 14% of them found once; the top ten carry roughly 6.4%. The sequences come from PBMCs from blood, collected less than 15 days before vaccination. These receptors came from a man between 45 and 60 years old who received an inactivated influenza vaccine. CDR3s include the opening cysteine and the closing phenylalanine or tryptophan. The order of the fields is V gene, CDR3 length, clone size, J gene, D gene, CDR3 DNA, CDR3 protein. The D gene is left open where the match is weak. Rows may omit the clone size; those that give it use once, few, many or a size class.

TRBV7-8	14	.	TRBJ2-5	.	TGTGCCAGCAGCCGTTGGGACGATGAAGAGACCCAGTACTTC	CASSRWDDEETQYF
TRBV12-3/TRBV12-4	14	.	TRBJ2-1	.	TGTGCCAGCGTAGGGTTGAGCGCCGGGAATGAGCAGTTCTTC	CASVGLSAGNEQFF
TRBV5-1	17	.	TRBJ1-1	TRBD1	TGCGCCAGCAGCTTGGGCCACCCGGGACAGGGGGACACTGAAGCTTTCTTT	CASSLGHPGQGDTEAFF
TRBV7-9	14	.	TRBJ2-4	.	TGTGCCAGCAGCTTAGAAGCAGGGGCTAACATTCAGTACTTC	CASSLEAGANIQYF
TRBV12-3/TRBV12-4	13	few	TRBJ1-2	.	TGTGCCAGCAGTTTACCGGTTGGCTATGGCTACACCTTC	CASSLPVGYGYTF
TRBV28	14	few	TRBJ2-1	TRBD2	TGTGCCAGCAGTTCCAGCGGGAGGGCCCCCGAGCAGTTCTTC	CASSSSGRAPEQFF
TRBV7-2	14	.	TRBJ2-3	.	TGTGCCAGCAGCGTAGTTAGTGGGAAAGATACGCAGTATTTT	CASSVVSGKDTQYF
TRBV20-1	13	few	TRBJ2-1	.	TGCAGCTGGGACGGTAACAGCTACAATGAGCAGTTCTTC	CSWDGNSYNEQFF
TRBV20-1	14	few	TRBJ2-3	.	TGCAGTGCTAAGGATCGAGGACCCACAGATACGCAGTATTTT	CSAKDRGPTDTQYF
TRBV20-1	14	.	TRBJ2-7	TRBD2	TGCAGTGCTAGGATACTAGCGGCATCCTACGAGCAGTACTTC	CSARILAASYEQYF
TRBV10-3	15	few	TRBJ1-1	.	TGTGCCATCAGTGAGGTGTTGTTGAGGGACACTGAAGCTTTCTTT	CAISEVLLRDTEAFF
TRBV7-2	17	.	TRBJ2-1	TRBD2	TGTGCCAGCAGCCGCCCAATTAGCGGGGGGCCTTACAATGAGCAGTTCTTC	CASSRPISGGPYNEQFF
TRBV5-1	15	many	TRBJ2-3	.	TGCGCCAGCAGCTTGGAAGGGGGAATAGGAGATACGCAGTATTTT	CASSLEGGIGDTQYF
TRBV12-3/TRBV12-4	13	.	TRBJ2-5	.	TGTGCCAGCAGTGAAACGAGGAGCGGGACCCAGTACTTC	CASSETRSGTQYF
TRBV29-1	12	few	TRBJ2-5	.	TGCAGCGGCGGCCGTAGCGCAGAGACCCAGTACTTC	CSGGRSAETQYF
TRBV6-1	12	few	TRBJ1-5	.	TGTGCCAGCAGCGCTCCCGGTCAGCCCCAGCATTTT	CASSAPGQPQHF
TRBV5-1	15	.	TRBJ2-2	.	TGCGCCAGCAGCCGTAGCGAAACGAACACCGGGGAGCTGTTTTTT	CASSRSETNTGELFF
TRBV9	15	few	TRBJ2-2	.	TGTGCCAGCAGCGTAGGACGGTATAACACCGGGGAGCTGTTTTTT	CASSVGRYNTGELFF
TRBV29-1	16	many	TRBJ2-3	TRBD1	TGCAGTTCGAATCTATTAGGACAGGGTACGGAGGATACGCAGTATTTT	CSSNLLGQGTEDTQYF
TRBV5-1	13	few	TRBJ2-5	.	TGCGCCAGCGGCCTCCAGGGGCAAGAGACCCAGTACTTC	CASGLQGQETQYF
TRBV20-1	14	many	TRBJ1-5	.	TGCAGTGCTAGGCCCGGGACCCCCATTCAGCCCCAGCATTTT	CSARPGTPIQPQHF
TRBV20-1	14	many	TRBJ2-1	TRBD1	TGCAGTGCTGCACCGGGACAGTCCTACAATGAGCAGTTCTTC	CSAAPGQSYNEQFF
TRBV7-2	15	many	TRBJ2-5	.	TGTGCCAGCAGCTTATCCGTGACTCACCAAGAGACCCAGTACTTC	CASSLSVTHQETQYF
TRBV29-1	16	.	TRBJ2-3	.	TGCAGCGTTGAAGATCAGTGGCAGGGCGGCACAGATACGCAGTATTTT	CSVEDQWQGGTDTQYF
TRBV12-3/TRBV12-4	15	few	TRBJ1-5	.	TGTGCCAGCAGACCCGCAGGGAGCAGCAATCAGCCCCAGCATTTT	CASRPAGSSNQPQHF
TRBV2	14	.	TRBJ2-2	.	TGTGCCAGCAGTGAAGCGGGACCGTGGGGGGAGCTGTTTTTT	CASSEAGPWGELFF
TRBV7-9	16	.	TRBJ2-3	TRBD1	TGTGCCAGCAGCTCTGACAGGGAATACTTCACAGATACGCAGTATTTT	CASSSDREYFTDTQYF